This note documents a single T cell receptor (beta chain) sequence. Germline CDR1 is SGHRS and CDR2 is YFSETQ. The CDR3 extends over 15 amino acids. Trimming took 5 bases from V and 2 from J, leaving 17 bases between them. The entry originates in a study of shared clonotypes between healthy human individuals. In the naive CD8 group, cells lacked CD45RO and were positively selected for CCR7, so terminally differentiated effector memory CD45RA+ cells were left out. The repertoire was sequenced with immunoSEQ multiplex PCR; TCRdb's copy has only in-frame clones and lacks some. Among about 2.1 million clones listed, roughly 93% were seen once.

This TCR came from a man between 18 and 29 years old in good health. Some clones in this sample may be carry-over from other donors' samples. The gene calls are TRBV5-1 and TRBJ2-7; the D call may be TRBD1 or TRBD2 (5 bases each). Sequencing was carried out using naive CD8+ T cells from PBMCs. The CDR3: CASSPTGTDPYEQYF. Written as DNA, the CDR3 is TGCGCCAGCAGTCCCACCGGGACGGACCCCTACGAGCAGTACTTC.